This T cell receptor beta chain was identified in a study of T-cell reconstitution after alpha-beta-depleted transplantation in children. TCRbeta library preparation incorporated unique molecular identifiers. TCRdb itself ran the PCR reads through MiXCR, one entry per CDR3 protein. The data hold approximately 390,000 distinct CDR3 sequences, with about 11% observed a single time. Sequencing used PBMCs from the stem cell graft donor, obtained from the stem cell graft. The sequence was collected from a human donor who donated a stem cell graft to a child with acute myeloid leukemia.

CDR3 bases: TGTGCCAGCAGTTATGGCACTACGAACACCGGGGAGCTGTTTTTT. This sequence encodes CASSYGTTNTGELFF. The chain combines TRBV6-5 with TRBJ2-2; D remains unclear. The V end was cut by 3 bases, the J end by 0 bases, with 8 bases between. The CDR3 covers 15 residues. CDR1 MNHEY and CDR2 SVGAGI come from the germline V gene.